This T cell receptor beta chain was identified in a study of molecular identifiers for immune sequencing clone quantification. This clonotype has at least ten counts. CDR1 and CDR2 (germline): KGHSH, LQKENI. This CDR3 contains 16 residues. The germline V and J ends were trimmed by 6 bases and 1 base, with 18 bases remaining between them. One entry per CDR3 protein results from TCRdb running MiXCR on the PCR reads. The table lists about 640,000 distinct CDR3 sequences, approximately 20% of them singletons. Sequenced input: naive CD8+ T cells from blood, with Jurkat cell RNA spiked in. Subset given: FACS-sorted CD8+CD4-CCR7+CD45RA+ naive T cells. J is TRBJ1-1 and V is TRBV18; no definite D call. This receptor was obtained from a human donor in good health. Some libraries in this study had Jurkat cell RNA spiked in. The CDR3 DNA reads as TGTGCCAGCTCCCTCAGAGGCGATTTCGGGAACACTGAAGCTTTCTTT. It specifies CASSLRGDFGNTEAFF. Supplemented by reference TRBV18 and TRBJ1-1, the full variable domain reads NAGVMQNPRHLVRRRGQEARLRCSPMKGHSHVYWYRQLPEEGLKFMVYLQKENIIDESGMPKERFSAEFPKEGPSILRIQQVVRGDSAAYFCASSLRGDFGNTEAFFGQGTRLTVV.